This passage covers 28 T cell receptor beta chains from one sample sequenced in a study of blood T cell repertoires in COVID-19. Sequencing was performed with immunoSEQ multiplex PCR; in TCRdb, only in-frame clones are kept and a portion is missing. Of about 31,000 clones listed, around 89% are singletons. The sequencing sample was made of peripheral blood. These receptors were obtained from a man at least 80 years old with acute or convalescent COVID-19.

The CDR3 loop reads CASSLGRGFGTEAFF. The CDR3, as DNA: TGTGCCAGCAGCCTTGGACGGGGGTTTGGTACTGAAGCTTTCTTT. The chain has TRBV7-9 and TRBJ1-1; D perhaps matches TRBD1 (5 bases). CDR3 size: 15 residues. Germline V gene sequence: CDR1 SEHNR, CDR2 FQNEAQ (reference sequence). The ends were cut back, 5 bases at V and 5 bases at J, with 18 bases in the middle.

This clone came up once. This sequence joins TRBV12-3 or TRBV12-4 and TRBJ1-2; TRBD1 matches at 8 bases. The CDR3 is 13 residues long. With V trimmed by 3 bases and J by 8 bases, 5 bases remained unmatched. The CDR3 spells CASSLRQGQGYTF. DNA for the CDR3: TGTGCCAGCAGTTTGAGACAGGGGCAAGGCTACACCTTC.

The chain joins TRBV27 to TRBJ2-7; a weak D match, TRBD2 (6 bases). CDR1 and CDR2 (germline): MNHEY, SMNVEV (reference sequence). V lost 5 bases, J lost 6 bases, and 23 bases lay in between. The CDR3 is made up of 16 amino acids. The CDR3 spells CASSVEGRGRDFEQYF. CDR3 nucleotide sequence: TGTGCCAGCAGTGTAGAGGGTAGGGGCAGGGACTTCGAGCAGTACTTC.

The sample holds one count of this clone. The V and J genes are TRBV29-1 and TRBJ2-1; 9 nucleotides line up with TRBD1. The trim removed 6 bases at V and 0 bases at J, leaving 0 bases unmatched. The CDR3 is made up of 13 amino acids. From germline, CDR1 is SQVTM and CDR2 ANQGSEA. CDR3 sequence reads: CSVDRGSYNEQFF. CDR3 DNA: TGCAGCGTGGACAGGGGCTCCTACAATGAGCAGTTCTTC.

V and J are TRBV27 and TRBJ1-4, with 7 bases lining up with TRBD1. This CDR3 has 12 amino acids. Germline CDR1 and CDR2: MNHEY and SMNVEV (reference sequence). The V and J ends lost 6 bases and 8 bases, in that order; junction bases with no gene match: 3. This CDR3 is CASRQGNEKLFF. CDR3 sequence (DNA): TGTGCCAGCAGACAGGGGAACGAAAAACTGTTTTTT.

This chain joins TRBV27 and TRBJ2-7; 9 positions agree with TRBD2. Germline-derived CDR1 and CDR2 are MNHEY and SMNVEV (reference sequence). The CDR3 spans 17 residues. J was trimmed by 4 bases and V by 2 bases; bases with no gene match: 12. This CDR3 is CASSLMSSGGPNYEQYF. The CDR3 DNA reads TGTGCCAGCAGTTTAATGAGTAGCGGGGGACCTAATTACGAGCAGTACTTC.

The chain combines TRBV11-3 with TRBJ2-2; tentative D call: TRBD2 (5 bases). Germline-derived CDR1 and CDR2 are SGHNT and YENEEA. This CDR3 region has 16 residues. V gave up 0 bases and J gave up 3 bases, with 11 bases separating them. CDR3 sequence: CASSLESSGDTGELFF. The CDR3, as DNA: TGTGCCAGCAGCTTAGAATCGTCCGGGGACACCGGGGAGCTGTTTTTT.

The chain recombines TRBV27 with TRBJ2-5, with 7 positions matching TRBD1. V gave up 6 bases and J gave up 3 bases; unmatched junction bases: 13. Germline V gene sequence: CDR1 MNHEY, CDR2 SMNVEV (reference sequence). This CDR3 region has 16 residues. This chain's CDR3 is CASSRGLTGTKETQYF. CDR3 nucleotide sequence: TGTGCCAGCAGCCGAGGTTTGACAGGGACAAAAGAGACCCAGTACTTC.

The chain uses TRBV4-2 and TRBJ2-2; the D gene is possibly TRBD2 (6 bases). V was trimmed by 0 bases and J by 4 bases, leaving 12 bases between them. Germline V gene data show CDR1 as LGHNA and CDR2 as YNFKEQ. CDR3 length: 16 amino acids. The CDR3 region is CASSQDPRGVTGELFF. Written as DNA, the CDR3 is TGTGCCAGCAGCCAAGACCCGCGGGGAGTCACCGGGGAGCTGTTTTTT.

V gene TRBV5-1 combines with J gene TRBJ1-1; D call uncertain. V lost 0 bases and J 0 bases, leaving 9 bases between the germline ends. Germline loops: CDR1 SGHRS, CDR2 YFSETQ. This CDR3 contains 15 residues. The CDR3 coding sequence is TGCGCCAGCAGCTTGGTTGGAGATTTGAACACTGAAGCTTTCTTT. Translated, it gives CASSLVGDLNTEAFF.

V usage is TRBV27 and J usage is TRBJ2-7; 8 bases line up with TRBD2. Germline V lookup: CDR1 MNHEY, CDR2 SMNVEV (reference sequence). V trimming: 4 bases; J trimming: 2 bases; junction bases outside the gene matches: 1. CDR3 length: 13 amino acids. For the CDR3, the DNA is TGTGCCAGCAGTTCCGGGGGGGCCTACGAGCAGTACTTC. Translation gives CASSSGGAYEQYF.

CDR3 amino acids: CASSFLSGGRGDTQYF. The DNA of the CDR3 is TGTGCCAGCAGCTTCCTTAGCGGGGGGCGAGGAGATACGCAGTATTTT. This chain links TRBV7-2 with TRBJ2-3; 10 bases line up with TRBD2. Germline assignment: CDR1 SGHTA and CDR2 FQGNSA. There are 16 residues in the CDR3. The J segment lost 5 bases and the V segment lost 3 bases, leaving 8 bases of the junction unmatched.

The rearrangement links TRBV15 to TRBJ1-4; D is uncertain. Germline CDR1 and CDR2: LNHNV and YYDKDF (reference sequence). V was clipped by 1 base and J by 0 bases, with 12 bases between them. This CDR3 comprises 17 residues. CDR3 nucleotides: TGTGCCACCAGCAGAGCCGGGGTGGTCGCAACTAATGAAAAACTGTTTTTT. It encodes CATSRAGVVATNEKLFF.

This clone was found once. CDR3 sequence: CASSPQNTGELFF. CDR3 nucleotide sequence: TGTGCCAGCTCACCTCAAAACACCGGGGAGCTGTTTTTT. This chain links TRBV18 with TRBJ2-2; D is unresolved. Germline-derived CDR1 and CDR2 are KGHSH and LQKENI. Trimming removed 3 bases at V and 2 bases at J, with 4 bases between. CDR3 size: 13 residues. The whole variable domain, filled in from reference TRBV18 and TRBJ2-2, reads NAGVMQNPRHLVRRRGQEARLRCSPMKGHSHVYWYRQLPEEGLKFMVYLQKENIIDESGMPKERFSAEFPKEGPSILRIQQVVRGDSAAYFCASSPQNTGELFFGEGSRLTVL.

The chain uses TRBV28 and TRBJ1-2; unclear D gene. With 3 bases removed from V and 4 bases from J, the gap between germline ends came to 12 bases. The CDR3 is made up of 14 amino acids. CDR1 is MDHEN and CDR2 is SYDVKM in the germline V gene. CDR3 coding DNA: TGTGCCAGCAGTTTTCGGGATAGGACCTATGGCTACACCTTC. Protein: CASSFRDRTYGYTF.

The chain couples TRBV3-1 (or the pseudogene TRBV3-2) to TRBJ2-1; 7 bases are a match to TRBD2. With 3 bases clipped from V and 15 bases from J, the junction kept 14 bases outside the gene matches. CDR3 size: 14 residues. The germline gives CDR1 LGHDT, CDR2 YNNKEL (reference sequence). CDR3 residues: CASSHPENSGLPFF. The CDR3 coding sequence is TGTGCCAGCAGCCATCCAGAGAATAGCGGGTTGCCGTTCTTC.

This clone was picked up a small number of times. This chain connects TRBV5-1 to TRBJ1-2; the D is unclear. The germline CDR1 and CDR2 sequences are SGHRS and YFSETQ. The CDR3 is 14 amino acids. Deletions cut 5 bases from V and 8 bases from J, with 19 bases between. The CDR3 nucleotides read TGCGCCAGCAGACCCCAACCGTCCGGGGAGGGCTACACCTTC. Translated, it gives CASRPQPSGEGYTF.

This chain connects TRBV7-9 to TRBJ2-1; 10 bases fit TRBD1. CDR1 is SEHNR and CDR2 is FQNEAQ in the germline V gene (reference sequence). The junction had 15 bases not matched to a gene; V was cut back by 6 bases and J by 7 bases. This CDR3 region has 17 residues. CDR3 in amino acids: CASSSGTGVNRGNEQFF. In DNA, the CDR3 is TGTGCCAGCAGTTCCGGGACAGGGGTCAACCGGGGGAATGAGCAGTTCTTC.

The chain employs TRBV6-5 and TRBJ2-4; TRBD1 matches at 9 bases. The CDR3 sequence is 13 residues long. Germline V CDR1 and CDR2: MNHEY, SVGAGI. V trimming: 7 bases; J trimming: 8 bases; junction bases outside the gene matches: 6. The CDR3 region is CASKDRGLDIQYF. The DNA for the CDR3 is TGTGCCAGCAAGGACAGGGGTTTGGACATTCAGTACTTC.

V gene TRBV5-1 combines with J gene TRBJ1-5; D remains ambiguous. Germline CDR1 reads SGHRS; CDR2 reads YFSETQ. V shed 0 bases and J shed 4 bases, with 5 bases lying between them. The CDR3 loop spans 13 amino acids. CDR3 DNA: TGCGCCAGCAGCTTGGGACTAAATCAGCCCCAGCATTTT. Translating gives CASSLGLNQPQHF.

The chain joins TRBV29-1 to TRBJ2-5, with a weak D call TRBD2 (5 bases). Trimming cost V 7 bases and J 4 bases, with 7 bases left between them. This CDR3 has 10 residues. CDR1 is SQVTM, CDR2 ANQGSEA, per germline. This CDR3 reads CSAGIETQYF. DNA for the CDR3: TGCAGCGCCGGGATAGAGACCCAGTACTTC.

CDR3 sequence (DNA): TGTGCCAGCAGCCCCGGGACAGGGTTGACCGGGGAGCTGTTTTTT. Protein product: CASSPGTGLTGELFF. The chain carries TRBV3-1 (or the pseudogene TRBV3-2) and TRBJ2-2; 9 bases match TRBD1. The CDR3 is made up of 15 amino acids. Trimming removed 4 bases from V and 5 bases from J; junction bases left unmatched: 5. Germline values: CDR1 LGHDT, CDR2 YNNKEL (reference sequence).

DNA for the CDR3: TGTGCCAGCAGCTCAGGGGGCGATGGTGAAAAACTGTTTTTT. Amino acids: CASSSGGDGEKLFF. The chain employs TRBV11-1 and TRBJ1-4, with TRBD1 matching 8 bases. V was pared by 4 bases and J by 7 bases, with 5 bases of the junction left unmatched. Germline V gene sequence: CDR1 SGHAT, CDR2 FQDESV (reference sequence). The CDR3 has 14 amino acids.

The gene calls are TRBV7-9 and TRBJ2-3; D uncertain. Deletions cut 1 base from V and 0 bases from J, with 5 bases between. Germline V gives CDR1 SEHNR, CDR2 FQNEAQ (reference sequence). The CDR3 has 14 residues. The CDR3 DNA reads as TGTGCCAGCAGCTTAGAGAGTAGCACAGATACGCAGTATTTT. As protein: CASSLESSTDTQYF.

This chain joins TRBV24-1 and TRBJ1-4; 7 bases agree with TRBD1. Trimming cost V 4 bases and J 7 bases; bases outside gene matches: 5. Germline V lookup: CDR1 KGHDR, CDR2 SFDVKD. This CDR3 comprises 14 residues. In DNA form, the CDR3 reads TGTGCCACCAGTGACACGGGACAGTTTGAAAAACTGTTTTTT. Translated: CATSDTGQFEKLFF.

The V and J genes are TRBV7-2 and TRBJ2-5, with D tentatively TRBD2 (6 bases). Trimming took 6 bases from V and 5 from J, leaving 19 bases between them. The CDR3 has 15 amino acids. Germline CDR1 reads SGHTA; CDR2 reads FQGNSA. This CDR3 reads CASRARAGTGETQYF. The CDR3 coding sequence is TGTGCCAGCAGGGCTCGGGCGGGGACGGGGGAGACCCAGTACTTC.

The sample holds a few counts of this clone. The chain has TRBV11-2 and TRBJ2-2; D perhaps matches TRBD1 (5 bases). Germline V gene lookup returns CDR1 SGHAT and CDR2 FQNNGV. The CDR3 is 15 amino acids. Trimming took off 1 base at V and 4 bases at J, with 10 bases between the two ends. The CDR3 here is CASSLGQLATGELFF. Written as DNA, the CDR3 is TGTGCCAGCAGCTTAGGACAGCTTGCCACCGGGGAGCTGTTTTTT.

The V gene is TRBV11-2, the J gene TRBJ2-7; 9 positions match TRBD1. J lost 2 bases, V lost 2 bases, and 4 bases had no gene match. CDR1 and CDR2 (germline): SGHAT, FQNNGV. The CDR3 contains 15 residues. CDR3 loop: CASSLSTGGPYEQYF. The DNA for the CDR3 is TGTGCCAGCAGCTTATCAACAGGGGGCCCCTACGAGCAGTACTTC.